One sample yielded the 28 T cell receptor beta chains listed below, sequenced in a study of healthy donors' naive CD4 and CD8 T cells. Starting from approximately 500 ng of total RNA, TCR libraries were made with linear amplification. One entry per CDR3 protein results from TCRdb running MiXCR on the reads. This sample yields approximately 180,000 distinct CDR3 sequences, of which nearly 75% are seen a single time; 2% to 2.5% belongs to the top ten. The sequenced sample was naive CD4+ and CD8+ T cells sorted from blood, pooled from several donors. These TCRs come from a pool of human donors in good health; the sample pools cells from several healthy donors.

J is TRBJ1-2 and V is TRBV27; 11 nucleotides match TRBD1. Germline lookup yields CDR1 MNHEY and CDR2 SMNVEV (reference sequence). The V segment lost 4 bases and the J segment 7 bases; nucleotides outside the gene matches: 5. The length of the CDR3 is 14 residues. The CDR3 DNA reads TGTGCCAGCAGTTACGGGACAGGGGGTTTTGGCTACACCTTC. This gives the protein CASSYGTGGFGYTF.

The chain uses TRBV18 and TRBJ1-1, with D maybe TRBD1 (5 bases). Trimming took 0 bases from V and 10 from J, leaving 12 bases between them. Germline assignment: CDR1 KGHSH and CDR2 LQKENI. The CDR3 is made up of 13 amino acids. The CDR3 spells CASSPPAGLGAFF. CDR3 bases: TGTGCCAGCTCACCACCGGCAGGGTTGGGAGCTTTCTTT. Together with reference TRBV18 and TRBJ1-1, the CDR3 gives the full variable domain: NAGVMQNPRHLVRRRGQEARLRCSPMKGHSHVYWYRQLPEEGLKFMVYLQKENIIDESGMPKERFSAEFPKEGPSILRIQQVVRGDSAAYFCASSPPAGLGAFFGQGTRLTVV.

The chain carries TRBV6-6 and TRBJ2-1; D may correspond to TRBD1 or TRBD2 (5 bases each). The CDR3 is made up of 13 amino acids. CDR1 is MNHNY, CDR2 SVGAGI, per germline (reference sequence). V was cut by 6 bases and J by 5 bases, with 11 bases left in between. The CDR3 region has the DNA TGTGCCAGCAGCCCGGGACCAGACAATGAGCAGTTCTTC. Its translation is CASSPGPDNEQFF.

This clonotype was seen a few times. The chain employs TRBV29-1 and TRBJ1-2; unclear D gene. Germline assignment: CDR1 SQVTM and CDR2 ANQGSEA. This CDR3 contains 12 residues. V lost 7 bases, J lost 1 base, and 10 bases lay in between. DNA of the CDR3: TGCAGCGCAGGACGGATTAACTATGGCTACACCTTC. It encodes CSAGRINYGYTF.

This chain joins TRBV11-2 and TRBJ2-1, with D perhaps given as TRBD1 or TRBD2 (5 bases each). The V gene's germline CDR1 is SGHAT and CDR2 FQNNGV. V lost 1 base and J lost 2, with 30 bases in between. The CDR3 spans 22 residues. DNA for the CDR3: TGTGCCAGCAGCTTAGGGTCTTTTCGAGGGGTTAAAGGGCCTAGGACCTACAATGAGCAGTTCTTC. It specifies CASSLGSFRGVKGPRTYNEQFF.

A word on this clonotype: At one end, the junction sequence differs from germline, possibly due to a read error. J is TRBJ2-1 and V is TRBV6-5; the match to TRBD1 covers 7 bases. This CDR3 spans 16 amino acids. Germline CDR1 is MNHEY and CDR2 is SVGAGI. CDR3 loop: CASSYYGDSSYNEQFF. CDR3 DNA: TGTGCCAGCAGCTACTACGGGGACAGCTCCTACAATGAGCAGTTCTTC.

The V call is TRBV20-1, the J call TRBJ2-1; 7 positions match TRBD1. The V and J ends lost 3 bases and 7 bases, in that order; junction bases with no gene match: 9. Germline CDR1 reads DFQATT; CDR2 reads SNEGSKA (reference sequence). The CDR3 consists of 14 residues. The CDR3 coding sequence is TGCAGTGCTAGTCCCACAGGGGCCCTGAATGAGCAGTTCTTC. It encodes CSASPTGALNEQFF.

The gene calls are TRBV5-1 and TRBJ2-5; D is undetermined. Trimming took off 4 bases at V and 1 base at J, with 14 bases between the two ends. The germline CDR1 and CDR2 sequences are SGHRS and YFSETQ. This CDR3 is built from 15 residues. The DNA of the CDR3 is TGCGCCAGCAGCCAGTCTCTAACAGTCCAAGAGACCCAGTACTTC. Its translation: CASSQSLTVQETQYF.

This clonotype came up once. The rearrangement uses TRBV7-2 and TRBJ2-7, with TRBD2 matching 8 bases. The CDR3 extends over 14 amino acids. Germline CDR1 SGHTA, CDR2 FQGNSA. J gave up 3 bases and V 2 bases, and 3 bases lay outside the gene matches. The CDR3 nucleotides read TGTGCCAGCAGCTTAATTAGCGGGAACTACGAGCAGTACTTC. This sequence encodes CASSLISGNYEQYF.

The genes are TRBV19 and TRBJ1-5; D unclear. Germline assignment: CDR1 LNHDA and CDR2 SQIVND (reference sequence). The V end lost 3 bases, the J end lost 5 bases, and 5 bases lay between the germline ends. The CDR3 spans 12 residues. The CDR3 DNA reads as TGTGCCAGTAGTATTGGGGATCAGCCCCAGCATTTT. This sequence encodes CASSIGDQPQHF.

The chain recombines TRBV19 with TRBJ2-5; TRBD1 is a possible D gene (5 bases). This CDR3 contains 13 residues. Germline CDR1 is LNHDA and CDR2 is SQIVND (reference sequence). V dropped 9 bases and J dropped 5 bases, with 16 bases sitting between them. The CDR3 DNA reads as TGTGCCAGCACGACAGAGTTCGGGGAGACCCAGTACTTC. This sequence encodes CASTTEFGETQYF.

This clonotype is a singleton in its sample. The chain links TRBV6-6 to TRBJ2-7; the D gene is possibly TRBD2 (6 bases). V lost 4 bases and J 1 base, leaving 14 bases between the germline ends. The CDR3 sequence is 15 residues long. Germline V gene lookup returns CDR1 MNHNY and CDR2 SVGAGI (reference sequence). This CDR3 is CASSSPFGSSYEQYF. CDR3 bases: TGTGCCAGCAGTTCACCCTTCGGGAGTTCCTACGAGCAGTACTTC.

In its sample, this clonotype was seen a few times. The CDR3 DNA reads TGTGCCAGTAGTATGTTGGGAGATCAGCCCCAGCATTTT. This codes for CASSMLGDQPQHF. The chain links TRBV19 to TRBJ1-5; D not certain. V was shortened by 3 bases and J by 5 bases, with 8 bases between the two germline ends. Germline-derived CDR1 and CDR2 are LNHDA and SQIVND (reference sequence). This CDR3 region has 13 residues.

This chain uses TRBV10-3 with TRBJ2-3; the match to TRBD1 covers 7 bases. Trimming removed 8 bases from V and 2 bases from J; junction bases left unmatched: 7. The CDR3 sequence is 14 residues long. Germline-derived CDR1 and CDR2 are ENHRY and SYGVKD. The CDR3 nucleotides read TGTGCCATCGCCGACAGGGAGTACACAGATACGCAGTATTTT. Translated: CAIADREYTDTQYF.

This clonotype has a handful of counts. The rearrangement joins TRBV29-1 to TRBJ2-1, with D unresolved. Germline V gives CDR1 SQVTM, CDR2 ANQGSEA. V dropped 3 bases and J dropped 4 bases, with 4 bases sitting between them. CDR3 length: 11 residues. CDR3 sequence (DNA): TGCAGCGTTGAGGTTTACAATGAGCAGTTCTTC. This gives the protein CSVEVYNEQFF.

The genes are TRBV29-1 and TRBJ2-1, with D hard to call. V lost 3 bases to trimming and J lost 4 bases, with 7 bases between them. The length of the CDR3 is 12 residues. In germline, CDR1 is SQVTM, CDR2 ANQGSEA. This CDR3 reads CSVDSGYNEQFF. In DNA form, the CDR3 reads TGCAGCGTTGATTCCGGGTACAATGAGCAGTTCTTC.

This sequence joins TRBV29-1 and TRBJ1-3, with a weak D call TRBD1 (6 bases). The CDR3 is 12 amino acids. Trimming shortened V by 7 bases and J by 1 base, and 8 bases separated the two germline ends. The V gene's germline CDR1 is SQVTM and CDR2 ANQGSEA. CDR3 sequence: CSGGQSGNTIYF. The DNA of the CDR3 is TGCAGCGGTGGACAGTCTGGAAACACCATATATTTT.

The chain combines TRBV29-1 with TRBJ2-3; D may be TRBD2 (5 bases). The CDR3 spans 14 residues. Trimming cost V 6 bases and J 1 base, with 14 bases left between them. Germline CDR1 and CDR2: SQVTM and ANQGSEA. CDR3 coding DNA: TGCAGCGTGGCCGGGGAAGCGGGCACAGATACGCAGTATTTT. It encodes CSVAGEAGTDTQYF.

This clonotype has a single count. V usage is TRBV29-1 and J usage is TRBJ2-7; possible D gene TRBD2, 7 bases. Trimming took off 7 bases at V and 2 bases at J, with 15 bases between the two ends. The germline CDR1 and CDR2 sequences are SQVTM and ANQGSEA. The CDR3 extends over 13 amino acids. In nucleotides, the CDR3 is TGCAGCGCCCGTAGGGGGACTACCTACGAGCAGTACTTC. Its translation: CSARRGTTYEQYF.

The chain joins TRBV5-5 to TRBJ2-7, with 9 bases lining up with TRBD1. CDR1 SGHKS and CDR2 YYEKEE come from the germline V gene (reference sequence). This CDR3 has 13 residues. V trimming: 2 bases; J trimming: 6 bases; junction bases outside the gene matches: 3. In nucleotides, the CDR3 is TGTGCCAGCAGCTTTGACAGGGGGAGCGAGCAGTACTTC. Translated: CASSFDRGSEQYF.

Turning to this clonotype: The junction differs from germline at one of its ends, possibly a read error. The chain links TRBV11-2 to TRBJ2-1; D perhaps matches TRBD1 (6 bases). Germline V CDR1 and CDR2: SGHAT, FQNNGV. The CDR3 length is 12 residues. The CDR3: CVSSWTVDEQFF. CDR3 in DNA: TGTGTCAGCAGTTGGACAGTCGATGAGCAGTTCTTC.

This clonotype was observed a single time. The chain is built from TRBV27 and TRBJ1-5; no reliable D call. The germline gives CDR1 MNHEY, CDR2 SMNVEV (reference sequence). The CDR3 has 12 amino acids. Trimming took 8 bases from V and 9 from J, leaving 14 bases between them. The CDR3 bases are TGTGCCAGCCGTGCGGGGATCGCGCCCCAGCATTTT. Translating it yields CASRAGIAPQHF.

The J gene is TRBJ2-1, the V gene TRBV6-5; 10 bases agree with TRBD2. Germline V CDR1 and CDR2: MNHEY, SVGAGI. This CDR3 has 18 amino acids. J was trimmed by 0 bases and V by 2 bases; bases with no gene match: 7. The CDR3 bases are TGTGCCAGCAGTTACCTAGCGGGAGACCTTAACTCCTACAATGAGCAGTTCTTC. It codes for CASSYLAGDLNSYNEQFF.

The chain recombines TRBV29-1 with TRBJ1-5; the D gene is possibly TRBD1 (6 bases). The V end lost 6 bases, the J end lost 6 bases, and 15 bases lay between the germline ends. The CDR3 spans 13 residues. Germline assignment: CDR1 SQVTM and CDR2 ANQGSEA. CDR3 DNA sequence: TGCAGCGTAACGGACAGCTTGGTTCAGCCCCAGCATTTT. Protein sequence: CSVTDSLVQPQHF. Looking up the rest from reference TRBV29-1 and TRBJ1-5 gives the full variable domain: SAVISQKPSRDICQRGTSLTIQCQVDSQVTMMFWYRQQPGQSLTLIATANQGSEATYESGFVIDKFPISRPNLTFSTLTVSNMSPEDSSIYLCSVTDSLVQPQHFGDGTRLSIL.

The CDR3 DNA reads as TGTGCCAGCACCCAGGGGACAGGGAGGCCCCAGCATTTT. Its protein is CASTQGTGRPQHF. J is TRBJ1-5 and V is TRBV27; TRBD1 aligns across 9 bases. V dropped 7 bases and J dropped 9; count of bases not matched to a gene: 7. This CDR3 spans 13 amino acids. CDR1 and CDR2 from the germline V gene are MNHEY and SMNVEV (reference sequence).

V usage is TRBV6-2 or TRBV6-3 and J usage is TRBJ1-2, with D possibly TRBD1 on 5 matching bases. CDR3 length equals 13 residues. V gave up 10 bases and J gave up 3 bases, with 15 bases separating them. In germline, CDR1 is MNHEY, CDR2 SVGEGT. In DNA form, the CDR3 reads TGTGCCACCTACTACAGGACCCACTATGGCTACACCTTC. Translating it yields CATYYRTHYGYTF.

The chain recombines TRBV29-1 with TRBJ2-1; 9 bases align to TRBD1. The V gene end was trimmed by 7 bases and the J gene end by 8 bases; junction bases not matched to a gene: 12. Germline loops: CDR1 SQVTM, CDR2 ANQGSEA. CDR3 size: 14 residues. CDR3 region: CSALGGTGSDEQFF. CDR3 DNA sequence: TGCAGCGCATTAGGGGGGACAGGGAGCGATGAGCAGTTCTTC.

The CDR3, as DNA: TGTGCCAGCAGCTTGGCCGGGTGGGAGGGGGCTTGGGAGCAGTACGTC. Translation: CASSLAGWEGAWEQYV. This chain joins TRBV5-6 and TRBJ2-7; the D call may be TRBD1 or TRBD2 (7 bases each). From germline, CDR1 is SGHDT and CDR2 YYEEEE. V lost 0 bases to trimming and J lost 7 bases, with 20 bases between them. The CDR3 extends over 16 amino acids.